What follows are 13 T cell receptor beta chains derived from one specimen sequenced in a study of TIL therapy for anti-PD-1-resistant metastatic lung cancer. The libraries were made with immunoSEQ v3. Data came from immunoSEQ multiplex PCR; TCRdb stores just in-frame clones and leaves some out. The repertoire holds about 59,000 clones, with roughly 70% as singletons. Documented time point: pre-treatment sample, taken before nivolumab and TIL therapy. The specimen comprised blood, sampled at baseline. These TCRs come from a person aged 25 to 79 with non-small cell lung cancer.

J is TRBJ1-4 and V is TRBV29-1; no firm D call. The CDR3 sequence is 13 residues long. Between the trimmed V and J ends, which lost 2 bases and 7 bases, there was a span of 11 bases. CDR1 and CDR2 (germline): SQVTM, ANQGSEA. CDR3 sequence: CSVEMAAGEKLFF. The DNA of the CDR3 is TGCAGCGTTGAAATGGCAGCCGGTGAAAAACTGTTTTTT.

CDR3 sequence (DNA): TGTGCCAGCAGCCCCACTCGAAGGGCCTACAATGAGCAGTTCTTC. It codes for CASSPTRRAYNEQFF. The J gene is TRBJ2-1, the V gene TRBV13; D is undetermined. V lost 5 bases and J lost 2, with 13 bases in between. Germline CDR1 is PRHDT and CDR2 is FYEKMQ (reference sequence). This CDR3 region has 15 residues.

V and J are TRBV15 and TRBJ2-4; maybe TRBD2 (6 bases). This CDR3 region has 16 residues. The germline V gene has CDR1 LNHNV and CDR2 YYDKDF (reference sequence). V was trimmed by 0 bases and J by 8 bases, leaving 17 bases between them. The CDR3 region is CATSRDSGQGRYIQYF. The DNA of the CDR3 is TGTGCCACCAGCAGAGATTCAGGACAAGGGAGGTACATTCAGTACTTC.

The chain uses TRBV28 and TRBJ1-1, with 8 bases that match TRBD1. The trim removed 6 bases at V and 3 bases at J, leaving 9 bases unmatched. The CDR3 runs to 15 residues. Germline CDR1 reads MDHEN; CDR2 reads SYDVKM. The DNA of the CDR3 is TGTGCCAGCAGGAAAACAGGGGGTGGGTACACTGAAGCTTTCTTT. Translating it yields CASRKTGGGYTEAFF.

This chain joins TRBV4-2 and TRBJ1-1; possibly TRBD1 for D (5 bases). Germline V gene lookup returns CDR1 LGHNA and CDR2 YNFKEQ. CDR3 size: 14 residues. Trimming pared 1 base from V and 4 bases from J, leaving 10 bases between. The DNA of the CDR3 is TGTGCCAGCAGCCAAGTCCAGGGTGGCACTGAAGCTTTCTTT. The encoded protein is CASSQVQGGTEAFF.

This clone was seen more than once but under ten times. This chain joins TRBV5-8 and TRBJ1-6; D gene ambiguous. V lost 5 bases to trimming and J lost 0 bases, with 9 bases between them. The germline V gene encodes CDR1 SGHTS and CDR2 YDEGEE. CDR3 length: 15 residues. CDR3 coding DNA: TGTGCCAGCAGGGGTTTGGGCTCCTATAATTCACCCCTCCACTTT. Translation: CASRGLGSYNSPLHF.

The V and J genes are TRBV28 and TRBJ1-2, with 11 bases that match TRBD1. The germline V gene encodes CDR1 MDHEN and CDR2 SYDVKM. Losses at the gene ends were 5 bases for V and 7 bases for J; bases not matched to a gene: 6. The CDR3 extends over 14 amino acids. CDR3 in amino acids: CASSVRDRGFGYTF. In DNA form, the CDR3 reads TGTGCCAGCAGTGTCCGGGACAGGGGGTTTGGCTACACCTTC.

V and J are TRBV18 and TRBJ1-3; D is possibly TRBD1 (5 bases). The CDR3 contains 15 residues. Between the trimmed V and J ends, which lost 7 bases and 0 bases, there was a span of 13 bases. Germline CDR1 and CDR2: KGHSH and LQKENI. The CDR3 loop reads CASFSGQNSGNTIYF. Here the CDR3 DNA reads TGTGCCAGCTTCTCAGGGCAAAACTCTGGAAACACCATATATTTT.

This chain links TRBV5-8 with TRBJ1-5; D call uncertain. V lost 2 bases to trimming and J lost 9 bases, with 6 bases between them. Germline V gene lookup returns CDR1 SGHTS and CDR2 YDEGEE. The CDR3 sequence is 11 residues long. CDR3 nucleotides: TGTGCCAGCAGCTTCCAGTGGCCCCAGCATTTT. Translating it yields CASSFQWPQHF.

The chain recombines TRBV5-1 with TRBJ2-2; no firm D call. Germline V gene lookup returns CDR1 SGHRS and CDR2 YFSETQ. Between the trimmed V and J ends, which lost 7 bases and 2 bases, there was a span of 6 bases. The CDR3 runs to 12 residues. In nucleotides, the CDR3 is TGCGCCAGCGCCCTAAACACCGGGGAGCTGTTTTTT. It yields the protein CASALNTGELFF.

The DNA of the CDR3 is TGTGCCATCAGAGCCGCCAGCGGGGACACAGATACGCAGTATTTT. Protein sequence: CAIRAASGDTDTQYF. J is TRBJ2-3 and V is TRBV10-3; 7 nucleotides line up with TRBD2. CDR1 ENHRY and CDR2 SYGVKD come from the germline V gene. With 6 bases clipped from V and 2 bases from J, the junction kept 8 bases outside the gene matches. CDR3 length equals 15 residues.

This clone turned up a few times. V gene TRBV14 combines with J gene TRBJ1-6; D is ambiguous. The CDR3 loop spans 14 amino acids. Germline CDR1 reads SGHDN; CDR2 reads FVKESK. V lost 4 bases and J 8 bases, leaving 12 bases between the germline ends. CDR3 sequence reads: CASSPGRLYSPLHF. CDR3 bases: TGTGCCAGCAGCCCCGGACGATTATATTCACCCCTCCACTTT.

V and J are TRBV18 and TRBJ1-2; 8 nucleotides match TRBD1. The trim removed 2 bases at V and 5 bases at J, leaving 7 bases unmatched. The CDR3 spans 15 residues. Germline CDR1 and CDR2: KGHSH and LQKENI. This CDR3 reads CASSPSGQGSYGYTF. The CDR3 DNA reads TGTGCCAGCTCACCAAGCGGACAGGGAAGTTATGGCTACACCTTC.